This is a list of T cell receptor beta chains from one sample in a study of blood T cell repertoires in COVID-19. Measured with immunoSEQ multiplex PCR; TCRdb has only the in-frame clones, and not every one. The sample records 130,000 or so clones, around three quarters being singletons. The specimen was peripheral blood. These receptors all come from a human donor in a cohort sampled during active COVID-19. The CDR3 runs from the conserved cysteine through the conserved F or W. D genes are given only for firm matches. Where a row states a size, it is once, few, many or the class of an expanded clone; other rows omit it.

clone size,D gene,V gene,J gene,CDR3 length,CDR3 DNA,CDR3 protein
-,-,TRBV7-2,TRBJ1-2,13,TGTGCCAGCAGCTCACCAGGGGCAGGGAGCTACACCTTC,CASSSPGAGSYTF
-,TRBD2,TRBV3-1/TRBV3-2,TRBJ2-3,14,TGTGCCAGCAGCCAAGCGGCTAGCGGGGGGACGCAGTATTTT,CASSQAASGGTQYF
-,TRBD1,TRBV29-1,TRBJ1-1,11,TGCAGCGTGGGACAGGGTTTTGAAGCTTTCTTT,CSVGQGFEAFF
-,-,TRBV29-1,TRBJ2-5,13,TGCAGCGCCGAGGGGGGAGGGCAAGAGACCCAGTACTTC,CSAEGGGQETQYF
many,-,TRBV4-1,TRBJ2-7,15,TGCGCCAGCAGCCATGGGGCAAGGGAAAGCTACGAGCAGTACTTC,CASSHGARESYEQYF
-,-,TRBV29-1,TRBJ2-3,14,TGCAGCGTTCGGCAGGGAATAGGCACAGATACGCAGTATTTT,CSVRQGIGTDTQYF
-,-,TRBV6-5,TRBJ2-1,14,TGTGCCAGCAGCCTTCAGGGGCCCTACAATGAGCAGTTCTTC,CASSLQGPYNEQFF
few,-,TRBV6-6,TRBJ1-6,13,TGTGCCAGCAGTTACTCAAAACGAGAACCCCTCCACTTT,CASSYSKREPLHF
once,-,TRBV11-3,TRBJ1-1,13,TGTGCCAGCAGCTTAATCCTCGGGACAGAAGCTTTCTTT,CASSLILGTEAFF
-,TRBD2,TRBV2,TRBJ2-1,18,TGTGCCAGCAGTGACCTGGTCGGGGCTAGCGGGGAGGTCAATGAGCAGTTCTTC,CASSDLVGASGEVNEQFF
-,-,TRBV19,TRBJ1-2,18,TGTGCCAGTAGTTCTCAGGGACAACCTCCAGACTCTAACTATGGCTACACCTTC,CASSSQGQPPDSNYGYTF
many,TRBD1,TRBV27,TRBJ1-6,15,TGTGCCAGCAATACAGGGGGCTCCTATAATTCACCCCTCCACTTT,CASNTGGSYNSPLHF
-,-,TRBV18,TRBJ1-6,16,TGTGCCAGCTCACCACAGCGGGGTAGGGGGTATTCACCCCTCCACTTT,CASSPQRGRGYSPLHF
-,-,TRBV25-1,TRBJ1-3,16,TGTGCCAGCAGTGAATTGGGACAAACGGCGGGAAACACCATATATTTT,CASSELGQTAGNTIYF
-,-,TRBV7-8,TRBJ1-1,13,TGTGCCAGCAGCCCGGGAACTTGGACTGAAGCTTTCTTT,CASSPGTWTEAFF
-,TRBD1,TRBV7-8,TRBJ1-5,15,TGTGCCAGCAGCTTAGTTACAGGGGGGAATCAGCCCCAGCATTTT,CASSLVTGGNQPQHF
-,TRBD2,TRBV7-6,TRBJ2-7,15,TGTGCCAGCAGCCCCTCTAGCGGGGGGGCCGTCGAGCAGTACTTC,CASSPSSGGAVEQYF
-,TRBD1,TRBV5-1,TRBJ2-7,14,TGCGCCAGCAGCTTCTACAGGGGAAGCAACGAGCAGTACTTC,CASSFYRGSNEQYF
-,TRBD2,TRBV4-2,TRBJ2-5,15,TGTGCCCCTGTTGGAGTAGCGGGGGGGCAAGAGACCCAGTACTTC,CAPVGVAGGQETQYF
-,-,TRBV7-8,TRBJ1-2,17,TGTGCCAGCAGCTTAGCGCGAGAACAGGGAACAGAATATGGCTACACCTTC,CASSLAREQGTEYGYTF
few,-,TRBV5-1,TRBJ1-1,14,TGCGCCAGCAGCTACTACAGGGAGGGGTCTGAAGCTTTCTTT,CASSYYREGSEAFF
-,TRBD1,TRBV30,TRBJ1-1,16,TGTGCCTGGAGTGTACGGGGACAGGGGAGGGATACTGAAGCTTTCTTT,CAWSVRGQGRDTEAFF
-,TRBD1,TRBV28,TRBJ1-5,16,TGTGCCAGCAGTTTAAAAAACAGGGGTATGAATCAGCCCCAGCATTTT,CASSLKNRGMNQPQHF
-,-,TRBV5-1,TRBJ2-2,15,TGCGCCAGCAGCTTGTCAGGGACGAACACCGGGGAGCTGTTTTTT,CASSLSGTNTGELFF
-,-,TRBV6-1,TRBJ2-2,15,TGTGCCAGCAGTGAAGGGCAGACTAACACCGGGGAGCTGTTTTTT,CASSEGQTNTGELFF
-,-,TRBV24-1,TRBJ2-1,18,TGTGCCACCAGATATCACGGCTGCTTGGACTTCCATAACAATGAGCAGTTCTTC,CATRYHGCLDFHNNEQFF
-,TRBD2,TRBV10-1,TRBJ2-7,14,TGCGCCAGCAGTACTAGCGGAGTCCTCTCCGAGCAGTACTTC,CASSTSGVLSEQYF
-,-,TRBV6-5,TRBJ1-1,14,TGTGCCAGCAGTTACTCCCGACAGAACACTGAAGCTTTCTTT,CASSYSRQNTEAFF
-,-,TRBV7-8,TRBJ2-7,18,TGTGCCAGCAGCTTGGGCAGGGGCCAATTGGTCTATGGCTACGAGCAGTACTTC,CASSLGRGQLVYGYEQYF
-,-,TRBV9,TRBJ2-7,14,TGTGCCAGCAGCGTAGGGCTAGCTGACTACGAGCAGTACTTC,CASSVGLADYEQYF
-,-,TRBV2,TRBJ1-4,14,TGTGCCAGCAGTGAAGACCGGTTTAATGAAAAACTGTTTTTT,CASSEDRFNEKLFF
-,TRBD2,TRBV4-2,TRBJ2-7,15,TGTGCCAGCACCACTGACCTAACTAGCGGGGACGAGCAGTACTTC,CASTTDLTSGDEQYF